The entry that follows covers one TCR beta chain sequence. Per the study methods: How many nucleated cells were present was estimated from reference gene primer amplification. The method was immunoSEQ multiplex PCR; TCRdb's version includes in-frame clones alone and lacks a portion of them. The DNA was the basis for D and trimming; V, J and clone size are from that table. The sample contains 200,000 to 250,000 clones, roughly 80% of which appear only once. The data stem from a study of blood T cell repertoires in COVID-19. The overall study: Some COVID-19 samples were acute and others convalescent; all came from the United States, Italy and Spain.

The CDR3 is 16 residues long. In germline, CDR1 is KGHDR, CDR2 SFDVKD. Trimming took 4 bases from V and 3 from J, leaving 18 bases between them. The material sequenced was peripheral blood. The chain uses TRBV24-1 and TRBJ2-7; D may be TRBD2 (7 bases). The receptor was derived from a woman aged 80 or older with acute or convalescent COVID-19. The CDR3 DNA reads TGTGCCACCAGTGACGGAAAGGGGGGGAGTCTCTACGAGCAGTACTTC. This translates into CATSDGKGGSLYEQYF.